A selection of T cell receptor beta chains follows, all from one sample in a study of control samples from healthy donors and cancer patients. TCRdb's table, derived via immunoSEQ multiplex PCR, lists solely in-frame clones and lacks some. The sample has about 69,000 clones, approximately 80% seen once. The source material was PBMCs. The receptor source for this set is a woman between 45 and 65 years old with lung cancer. Each CDR3 is given with its conserved first and last residue. Fields, in order: clone size, D gene, V gene, J gene, CDR3 DNA, CDR3 protein. D genes are given only for firm matches. The size field is filled for only some rows; it gives once, few, many or a size class.

.	.	TRBV6-6	TRBJ1-1	TGTGCCAGCAGTACAACCGGGACTTCCTATGGGACTGAAGCTTTCTTT	CASSTTGTSYGTEAFF
.	TRBD1	TRBV5-1	TRBJ1-6	TGCGCCAGCAGCCTGGGACAGGATTTGACACCCCTCCACTTT	CASSLGQDLTPLHF
.	.	TRBV9	TRBJ1-1	TGTGCCAGCAGCAATACCTGGGGGAACACTGAAGCTTTCTTT	CASSNTWGNTEAFF
.	.	TRBV9	TRBJ2-5	TGTGCCAGCAGCGTGGGACTTCAAGAGACCCAGTACTTC	CASSVGLQETQYF
.	.	TRBV7-9	TRBJ1-2	TGTGCCAGCAGCTTACACTCGGAGGCCATCGGGAACTATGGCTACACCTTC	CASSLHSEAIGNYGYTF
.	.	TRBV7-6	TRBJ1-2	TGTGCCAGCAGCTTAAGGCCCCCCCAGGGGAACTATGGCTACACCTTC	CASSLRPPQGNYGYTF
once	.	TRBV10-3	TRBJ1-2	TGTGCCACCGGGGACGGCTCGACGGGCTACACCTTC	CATGDGSTGYTF
.	.	TRBV2	TRBJ1-5	TGTGCCAGCAGTGGACGCCAGGACAGCAATCAGCCCCAGCATTTT	CASSGRQDSNQPQHF
.	TRBD1	TRBV7-2	TRBJ1-1	TGTGCCAGCAGCTCTGACAGGGGCGCTGAAGCTTTCTTT	CASSSDRGAEAFF
.	.	TRBV5-1	TRBJ1-1	TGCGCCAGCAGCTTCGGGCAGGGGAGGACTGAAGCTTTCTTT	CASSFGQGRTEAFF
few	.	TRBV21-1	TRBJ1-1	TGTGCCAGCAGCAGGACAGTTGAAGCTTTCTTT	CASSRTVEAFF
.	.	TRBV6-5	TRBJ1-1	TGTGCCAGCAGTTGGGGAGGCACTGAAGCTTTCTTT	CASSWGGTEAFF
.	.	TRBV27	TRBJ2-1	TGTGCCAGCGGATACCGGGAGCGGGCCTACAATGAGCAGTTCTTC	CASGYRERAYNEQFF
.	TRBD1	TRBV7-3	TRBJ2-7	TGTGCCAGCAGCCGGGACAGGGGCTACGAGCAGTACTTC	CASSRDRGYEQYF
.	.	TRBV27	TRBJ2-6	TGTGCCAGCAGTATACAGAGCTCTGGGGCCAACGTCCTGACTTTC	CASSIQSSGANVLTF
few	TRBD1	TRBV18	TRBJ1-2	TGTGCCAGCTCACCGGACAGGGAGAACTATGGCTACACCTTC	CASSPDRENYGYTF
.	.	TRBV6-2/TRBV6-3	TRBJ1-1	TGTGCCAGCAGTTACGGTTGGGGACTGAACACTGAAGCTTTCTTT	CASSYGWGLNTEAFF
.	.	TRBV19	TRBJ2-1	TGTGCCAGTAGATCGGGGGTTAGGGAGCAGTTCTTC	CASRSGVREQFF
.	.	TRBV9	TRBJ1-5	TGTGCCAGCAGCTTTGACCGAGACAATCAGCCCCAGCATTTT	CASSFDRDNQPQHF
.	TRBD1	TRBV7-9	TRBJ1-1	TGTGCCAGCAGCGGCGGACAGGGAGTGAACACTGAAGCTTTCTTT	CASSGGQGVNTEAFF
.	.	TRBV20-1	TRBJ2-1	TGCAGTGCGGAATTGTGGAATGAGCAGTTCTTC	CSAELWNEQFF
.	TRBD1	TRBV4-2	TRBJ2-7	TGTGCCAGCAGCCAGGCCGGGACAGGGATCACCTACGAGCAGTACTTC	CASSQAGTGITYEQYF